These 2 T cell receptor beta chains came from one sample sequenced in a study of cytomegalovirus exposure and HLA in healthy donors. The PCR ran on 60 Vbeta and 13 Jbeta primers. The repertoire was sequenced with immunoSEQ multiplex PCR; TCRdb's copy has only in-frame clones and lacks some. This table has roughly 100,000 clones, more than 55% appearing once. Sequencing input: PBMCs. Receptors originate from a boy between 10 and 17 years old in good health and CMV-seropositive.

This clone has only a few counts. This chain links TRBV10-3 with TRBJ2-3; no firm D call. The CDR3 is 15 residues long. V was shortened by 3 bases and J by 0 bases, with 10 bases between the two germline ends. CDR1 and CDR2 (germline): ENHRY, SYGVKD. CDR3 region: CAISDGLASTDTQYF. DNA for the CDR3: TGTGCCATCAGTGACGGTCTTGCTAGCACAGATACGCAGTATTTT.

The chain links TRBV7-3 to TRBJ2-2, with D possibly being TRBD1 (6 bases). The CDR3 covers 15 residues. Germline-derived CDR1 and CDR2 are SGHTA and FQGTGA. The ends were cut back, 5 bases at V and 3 bases at J, with 13 bases in the middle. CDR3 amino acids: CASSPYRVHTGELFF. DNA of the CDR3: TGTGCCAGCAGCCCTTACAGGGTACACACCGGGGAGCTGTTTTTT.